This TCR beta chain comes out of a study of blood T cell repertoires in COVID-19. Sequencing used immunoSEQ multiplex PCR; TCRdb keeps in-frame clones, though not all of them. The sample lists roughly 290,000 clones; 85% to 90% were seen once. CDR1 is MNHNS, CDR2 SASEGT, per germline. Trimming left V 5 bases short and J 7 bases short, with 12 bases between. The CDR3 runs 14 residues. The sequence was collected from a young woman with acute COVID-19. Sequences were obtained from PBMCs or T cells enriched from blood (not recorded which). This chain links TRBV6-1 with TRBJ1-6, with TRBD1 as a possible D gene (5 bases). CDR3 in amino acids: CASSWSRENSPLHF. The CDR3, as DNA: TGTGCCAGCAGTTGGAGCAGGGAAAATTCACCCCTCCACTTT.